A selection of T cell receptor beta chains follows, all from one sample in a study of blood T cell repertoires in COVID-19. Clones were sequenced by immunoSEQ multiplex PCR, and TCRdb holds only the in-frame ones, with some missing. This repertoire shows 200,000 or so clones, roughly 85% found once; its top ten account for about 3%. The sequencing sample was made of peripheral blood. The receptors stem from a man aged 45-65 years who had recovered from COVID-19. The CDR3 runs from the conserved cysteine through the conserved F or W. Each record gives: CDR3 protein, CDR3 DNA, V gene, D gene, clone size, J gene. The D gene is left open where the match is weak. Expanded clones are given a class, and other clones once, few, many or no size at all.

CASSELASFPDTQYF | TGCGCCAGCAGTGAGTTGGCTAGCTTCCCAGATACGCAGTATTTT | TRBV10-2 | NA | NA | TRBJ2-3
CASSWGHGNEKLFF | TGCGCCAGCAGCTGGGGACACGGGAATGAAAAACTGTTTTTT | TRBV5-1 | NA | once | TRBJ1-4
CASSGSQLSNQPQHF | TGTGCCAGTAGTGGGTCACAGCTTAGCAATCAGCCCCAGCATTTT | TRBV19 | NA | NA | TRBJ1-5
CASSQGLAGVSYEQYF | TGTGCCAGCAGTCAAGGACTAGCGGGAGTTTCTTACGAGCAGTACTTC | TRBV6-1 | TRBD2 | NA | TRBJ2-7
CASSQDRNSPLHF | TGTGCCAGCAGCCAAGACAGAAATTCACCCCTCCACTTT | TRBV3-1/TRBV3-2 | NA | NA | TRBJ1-6
CASSSTTYNEQFF | TGTGCCAGCAGCTCCACTACCTACAATGAGCAGTTCTTC | TRBV7-8 | NA | NA | TRBJ2-1
CASTISPLAGGNEQFF | TGTGCCAGCACCATCAGTCCTCTAGCGGGAGGCAATGAGCAGTTCTTC | TRBV28 | TRBD2 | NA | TRBJ2-1
CASSAMDSGSPAQYF | TGTGCCAGCAGCGCGATGGATAGCGGGAGCCCGGCGCAGTATTTT | TRBV9 | TRBD2 | NA | TRBJ2-3
CASSQPYSPSTEAFF | TGTGCCAGCAGCCAACCGTACAGTCCCTCCACTGAAGCTTTCTTT | TRBV4-2 | NA | once | TRBJ1-1
CASRTLGGNSPLHF | TGCGCCAGCAGGACCCTAGGGGGCAATTCACCCCTCCACTTT | TRBV5-1 | TRBD1 | NA | TRBJ1-6
CAWSETNHRSQPQHF | TGTGCCTGGAGTGAGACAAATCACCGCAGTCAGCCCCAGCATTTT | TRBV30 | NA | NA | TRBJ1-5
CASSSSRIITEAFF | TGTGCCAGTAGTAGTAGTCGTATTATTACTGAAGCTTTCTTT | TRBV19 | NA | NA | TRBJ1-1
CASSPDRLRYEQYF | TGTGCCAGCAGCCCGGACAGACTACGTTACGAGCAGTACTTC | TRBV3-1/TRBV3-2 | NA | NA | TRBJ2-7
CASSRAGNEQFF | TGTGCCAGCAGCCGAGCGGGGAATGAGCAGTTCTTC | TRBV3-1/TRBV3-2 | TRBD2 | NA | TRBJ2-1
CASTITSRTSGRETQYF | TGCGCCAGCACCATTACATCCCGGACTAGCGGGAGGGAGACCCAGTACTTC | TRBV5-1 | TRBD2 | NA | TRBJ2-5
CASSMGAEDTQYF | TGTGCCAGCAGTATGGGGGCAGAAGATACGCAGTATTTT | TRBV12-3/TRBV12-4 | NA | NA | TRBJ2-3
CASSQLDSGELFF | TGTGCCAGCTCACAATTGGACTCCGGGGAGCTGTTTTTT | TRBV18 | NA | NA | TRBJ2-2
CASSTTGGLNGGYTF | TGTGCCAGTAGTACCACAGGGGGCTTAAACGGGGGCTACACCTTC | TRBV19 | TRBD1 | NA | TRBJ1-2
CASSYSGGEQYF | TGTGCCAGCAGTTACTCAGGCGGAGAGCAGTACTTC | TRBV6-5 | NA | NA | TRBJ2-7
CASSLGQAPYSNQPQHF | TGTGCCAGCAGTTTAGGACAGGCCCCTTATAGCAATCAGCCCCAGCATTTT | TRBV28 | TRBD1 | NA | TRBJ1-5
CASRRPPGSVNEQFF | TGTGCCAGCAGGCGCCCCCCGGGGTCCGTCAATGAGCAGTTCTTC | TRBV28 | NA | NA | TRBJ2-1
CASSLGLAGVAEQFF | TGTGCCAGCAGCCTTGGACTAGCGGGAGTTGCTGAGCAGTTCTTC | TRBV7-2 | TRBD2 | NA | TRBJ2-1
CASSYWGNTEAFF | TGCGCCAGCAGCTATTGGGGCAACACTGAAGCTTTCTTT | TRBV5-1 | NA | few | TRBJ1-1
CASTPTGFSGNTIYF | TGTGCCAGCACCCCCACCGGTTTCTCTGGAAACACCATATATTTT | TRBV28 | NA | NA | TRBJ1-3
CASSPLDTGELFF | TGTGCCAGCTCACCACTCGACACCGGGGAGCTGTTTTTT | TRBV18 | NA | NA | TRBJ2-2
CVTGQVYGYTF | TGTGTCACAGGGCAGGTCTATGGCTACACCTTC | TRBV28 | NA | once | TRBJ1-2
CASSQAFTSGRHGGIYNEQFF | TGCGCCAGCAGCCAAGCCTTTACTAGCGGGAGGCATGGGGGGATTTACAATGAGCAGTTCTTC | TRBV4-1 | TRBD2 | NA | TRBJ2-1
CASSRTTYNEQFF | TGTGCCAGCAGCCGAACTACCTACAATGAGCAGTTCTTC | TRBV2 | NA | NA | TRBJ2-1
CASSVTGGEPYF | TGTGCCAGCAGCGTAACAGGGGGGGAGCCGTACTTC | TRBV7-2 | NA | NA | TRBJ2-7
CASSLVFAGGPNEQYF | TGTGCCAGCAGCTTAGTCTTCGCGGGAGGGCCCAACGAGCAGTACTTC | TRBV7-2 | TRBD2 | NA | TRBJ2-7
CASSLRTGMFTGNTIYF | TGTGCCAGCAGCCTACGGACAGGAATGTTTACGGGAAACACCATATATTTT | TRBV4-2 | TRBD1 | once | TRBJ1-3
CASSYGTNQETQYF | TGTGCCAGCAGCTACGGGACTAACCAAGAGACCCAGTACTTC | TRBV5-6 | TRBD2 | NA | TRBJ2-5
CASSYWTGNYGYTF | TGTGCCAGCAGTTACTGGACAGGGAACTATGGCTACACCTTC | TRBV6-6 | TRBD1 | few | TRBJ1-2
CASSLQGGYGYTF | TGTGCCAGCAGTTTACAGGGAGGATATGGCTACACCTTC | TRBV28 | NA | once | TRBJ1-2
CASSPDRSYGYTF | TGCGCCAGCAGCCCCGACAGAAGCTATGGCTACACCTTC | TRBV5-1 | NA | NA | TRBJ1-2
CASSSTGNEQYF | TGTGCCAGCAGCAGTACAGGGAACGAGCAGTACTTC | TRBV7-8 | NA | NA | TRBJ2-7
CASSVTGFHTGELFF | TGTGCCAGCAGCGTGACCGGGTTTCACACCGGGGAGCTGTTTTTT | TRBV9 | NA | NA | TRBJ2-2
CASSTTGLAGVNEQFF | TGTGCCAGCAGCACCACGGGACTAGCGGGAGTTAATGAGCAGTTCTTC | TRBV13 | TRBD2 | NA | TRBJ2-1